This note documents a single TCR beta chain sequence. There is no known antigen for this receptor. It has no much larger one-base neighbor in the sample; base qualities were not kept. TCR beta CDR3 regions were amplified from genomic DNA with the immunoSEQ assay, a bias-controlled multiplex PCR using V- and J-specific primers. In a second PCR step, a proprietary barcode and Illumina adapter sequences were attached to the CDR3 amplicons. An Illumina MiSeq instrument was used to sequence the CDR3 libraries. On the study's bioinformatics: Export and quality control were done with immunoSEQ Analyzer 3.0, while downstream analyses used R Bioconductor and Immunarch. Repertoire metrics were calculated using only productive rearrangements within the normalized downsampled data set. Clonotypes larger than 5 templates in the normalized cohort were defined as pathologically expanded. Repertoire diversity was measured with the Inverse Simpson Index. The non-normalized data set was used for CMV-specificity analyses so that all clonotypes could be captured. What TCRdb holds here is the immuneACCESS table cut down to in-frame rearrangements. Part of the clones is not present; checked against another copy, under half of the missing clones reflect an unresolved V gene, and the others are unexplained. For V, J and clone size, that table is used; D and trimming come from the DNA. Within this sample are some 30,000 clones, with 93% of them counted one time only. Approximately 2% of the sample lies in the top ten.

The CDR1 and CDR2 encoded by the germline V gene are SGHAT and FQNNGV. V drops 5 bases and J drops 0 bases, leaving 17 bases in between. Measured from the cysteine to the phenylalanine, the CDR3 is 16 residues long. Of the read, only the CDR3 DNA is kept; its 48 bases are in frame from base 1. The time point label of this sample denotes: recipient sample about 28 days before transplant, after cytoreduction. Recipient blood was collected about 28 days before transplant and at days 30, 100 and 180 after transplant. Using Nuclei Lysis Solution, genomic DNA was extracted from unfractionated peripheral blood mononuclear cells that were either fresh or cryopreserved. The record originates from a study of T cell clonotyping in hematopoietic cell transplantation (dated by TCRdb to the early 2020s). Looking at the study overall: Pretransplant recipient samples were obtained after cytoreduction. In the study, over a hundred blood samples were gathered from approximately 33 consecutive transplant recipients and their related donors. Patient recruitment ran from late 2015 to early 2017, and follow-up continued until late 2020 or death.

Overall results and qualifications from the work: After transplant, TCR diversity in recipients dropped, and pathologically expanded clonotypes climbed progressively between day 30 and day 180. Broader TCR repertoire diversity after transplant was predicted by Inverse Simpson Index values from donors and from recipients before transplant. Only a small fraction of recipient repertoires overlapped donor repertoires, with over 97% appearing de novo at the given depth. The sample size was limited and the cells went unsorted, which meant the CD4 and CD8 repertoire contributions could not be told apart.

Recombination connected TRBV11-2 to TRBJ2-7, and the D gene may be TRBD1, 6 bases matching. This TCR came from a man aged 50 or older with acute myeloid leukemia. Some clones in this sample may be carry-over from other donors' samples. Sequenced material: peripheral blood mononuclear cells, taken before stem cell transplant. CDR3 region: CASSTPESGDSYEQYF. The base sequence is TGTGCCAGCAGCACCCCCGAGTCAGGGGACTCCTACGAGCAGTACTTC.